Listed below are T cell receptor beta chains from one sample, sequenced in a study of tumor-infiltrating lymphocytes in primary liver carcinoma. TCRdb used MiXCR to reprocess the multiplex PCR reads, holding one entry per CDR3 protein. Of under 45,000 distinct CDR3 sequences in the sample, about three quarters were seen once. Source material: liver tumor tissue from sampling region 2. These receptors were obtained from a man aged 35 to 55 with primary liver carcinoma and hepatitis B virus infection. The CDR3 runs from the conserved cysteine through the conserved F or W. The order of the fields is J gene, V gene, D gene, CDR3 protein. A D gene is named only where the DNA matches it firmly.

>TRBJ2-1|TRBV2|TRBD1
CASSLDRSQYNEQFF
>TRBJ2-7|TRBV11-2|-
CTSSFNRNTYEQYF
>TRBJ2-7|TRBV28|TRBD1
CVSSVDRGRFHEQYF
>TRBJ1-1|TRBV29-1|-
CSVRAGWGMSIETFF
>TRBJ2-7|TRBV6-1|-
CVSSEVSIQGSYEQYF
>TRBJ1-2|TRBV29-1|-
CSVKFTQSTYGYTF
>TRBJ2-2|TRBV11-2|-
CTSSLDHRGRDTGEQFF
>TRBJ1-2|TRBV10-3|-
CAISEWGSGYGFTF
>TRBJ2-7|TRBV30|-
CAWSVGTASYEQYF
>TRBJ2-1|TRBV25-1|-
CASRGSGGDSYNKQFF
>TRBJ2-7|TRBV11-2|-
CASSSNRNYYEQYF
>TRBJ2-6|TRBV5-1|-
CASRSRGSGANVLTF
>TRBJ2-5|TRBV7-6|TRBD2
CASSSLLAGDETQYF
>TRBJ2-5|TRBV5-4|-
CASSLATPTQWRETQYF
>TRBJ1-1|TRBV29-1|-
CSARSTEAIF
>-|TRBV11-3|-
CASSLDFSNNEQYF
>TRBJ2-5|TRBV4-3|-
CASCLACEETQNF
>TRBJ2-3|TRBV20-1|-
CSAIGDTQCF
>TRBJ2-2|TRBV11-2|-
CASSTDSGTRELFF
>TRBJ1-3|TRBV5-1|TRBD1
CASGLESQGGAGNAIYF
>TRBJ2-5|TRBV5-4|TRBD2
CASSPSGRMETQYF
>TRBJ2-5|TRBV6-5|-
CAGRGYQETQYF
>TRBJ1-1|TRBV6-2/TRBV6-3|-
CASRLSGLNTGAFF
>TRBJ2-2|TRBV7-3|-
CASSENDGFTGELFF
>TRBJ2-3|TRBV4-2|-
CTSSQELGSTDTQYF
>TRBJ2-1|TRBV6-2/TRBV6-3|-
CASSPPILSSYNEQFF
>TRBJ1-6|TRBV14|-
CANSQTGRNSSLHF
>-|TRBV4-3|-
CASSQEYGSNYEQFF
>TRBJ2-3|TRBV6-5|TRBD1
CASSRTGVTNTQYF
>TRBJ2-2|TRBV6-2/TRBV6-3|-
CASRAATGIVHANTGELFF
>TRBJ2-2|TRBV28|-
CASNLTTENTGELFF
>TRBJ1-5|TRBV4-1|-
CASSPIEGSNQPQHF
>TRBJ2-7|TRBV6-1|-
CASLRTKLRCEQYF
>TRBJ2-2|TRBV5-1|TRBD2
CASSLGAGVNVGELFF
>TRBJ2-7|TRBV14|TRBD2
CAISPRLAGAPLVTYEQYF
>TRBJ2-1|TRBV5-1|TRBD2
CASNGGTTPSYNEQFF
>TRBJ2-1|TRBV6-1|-
CATTNISGETHNEQFF
>TRBJ2-7|TRBV29-1|-
CIVSPGCYEQYF
>TRBJ1-5|TRBV6-2/TRBV6-3|-
CASSYDSYQPHF
>TRBJ1-1|TRBV14|-
CAGSPRLGAGTEAFF
>TRBJ2-5|TRBV4-1|-
CASSQGGRAPQETQYF
>TRBJ2-3|TRBV11-1|-
CASSSGGNSVGALIDTQYF
>TRBJ2-1|TRBV5-1|-
CTSGQIPGNEQFF
>TRBJ2-2|TRBV5-4|-
CASRAGGAGELFF